The rows below give T cell receptor beta chains drawn from one sample of a study of control samples from healthy donors and cancer patients. The protocol was immunoSEQ multiplex PCR, while the TCRdb copy is restricted to in-frame clones and leaves out a portion. The sample has over 150,000 clones, 80% to 95% seen once. The specimen was blood. The receptors shown here come from a man aged 18-30 years in good health. Each CDR3 is given with its conserved first and last residue.

CDR3	V	J
CASSEGTGGNTEAFF	TRBV2	TRBJ1-1
CASSQMGFATQYF	TRBV7-2	TRBJ2-5
CASSFSLSGVSNEKLFF	TRBV5-1	TRBJ1-4
CASARGSTDTQYF	TRBV5-5	TRBJ2-3
CASSFRTGSSYNEQFF	TRBV27	TRBJ2-1
CASGLGLNRPQEKLFF	TRBV12-5	TRBJ1-4
CASRGQGNNSPLHF	TRBV6-6	TRBJ1-6
CASSQRGENTEAFF	TRBV4-1	TRBJ1-1
CATVGAGGHTDTQYF	TRBV10-3	TRBJ2-3
CASGDYNSPLHF	TRBV19	TRBJ1-6
CASTRGGLNTEAFF	TRBV4-1	TRBJ1-1
CASSVEAGGNYGYTF	TRBV9	TRBJ1-2
CASTSEGSFRPQHF	TRBV2	TRBJ1-5
CASSYNPGPYEQYF	TRBV6-5	TRBJ2-7
CASSLGTSGDTQYF	TRBV7-2	TRBJ2-3
CATRNLGNTEAFF	TRBV24-1	TRBJ1-1
CASIKEGSEAFF	TRBV2	TRBJ1-1
CARDPGTYKNIQYF	TRBV7-6	TRBJ2-4
CASNHPGYQPQHF	TRBV27	TRBJ1-5
CAWRPRFTDTQYF	TRBV30	TRBJ2-3
CASSLRLEDTQYF	TRBV7-9	TRBJ2-3
CASSYRLDRGYTEAFF	TRBV6-6	TRBJ1-1